The clone carrying this T cell receptor (beta chain) was recorded a few times. Its antigen is as yet unknown. The source of the sample is a study of blood T cells in healthy people across ages. Study-level results: Any conclusive comparison of naive versus antigen-experienced cells was prevented by using unsorted PBMCs. It was the long-lived donors that had more naive CD4+ cells and higher diversity than aged donors.

Isolated PBMCs totaled at least 6 million in each sample. A second PCR of about 7 to 12 cycles used a sample-barcoded 5' primer and a J-beta primer mix. TCRdb independently ran MiXCR on the 5' RACE reads; one entry per CDR3 protein. The sample includes around 1.5 million distinct CDR3 sequences, approximately 63% of them seen just once. After removal of 5 bases from V and 2 bases from J, the junction contained 11 bases not matched to a gene. This CDR3 has 17 amino acids. Looked up from germline, CDR1 is ENHRY and CDR2 is SYGVKD. This chain joins TRBV10-3 and TRBJ2-1, with 8 bases fitting TRBD2. The TCR originated in a man between 18 and 29 years old in good health. Sequencing input: blood. CDR3 region: CAISQDLTSGPYNEQFF. Here the CDR3 DNA reads TGTGCCATCAGTCAGGACCTTACTAGCGGACCCTACAATGAGCAGTTCTTC.